Sequencing of this T cell receptor (beta chain) was carried out in a study of metastatic and nonmetastatic thyroid tumors. Study as a whole: Patients with malignant and benign thyroid disease provided blood and tumor or nodule tissue, whose repertoires were compared.

Before thyroid surgery, none of the patients had received any treatment. There are many counts of this clone. Its matching antigen is unknown. Trimming pared 5 bases from V and 4 bases from J, leaving 7 bases between. This CDR3 has 12 amino acids. Germline CDR1 and CDR2: SGHTS and YDEGEE. The authors' processing: Using the CDR3 differences seen across clinicopathological groups, the authors built a distant-metastasis classifier for papillary thyroid cancer, which was meant to discriminate distant-metastatic patients. With MiXCR, TCRdb reprocessed the PCR reads. TCRdb assigned the V and J calls; the authors' analysis was not used. The sample lists about 45,000 clones; less than 5% were seen once. Overall study results and limits: When malignant thyroid tumors were compared with benign nodules, TCR beta diversity was reportedly significantly higher in the malignant tumors. This held in both blood and tumor samples.

Sequenced input: blood. This chain connects TRBV5-8 to TRBJ2-1; no firm D call. This TCR was recovered from a female donor with papillary thyroid cancer or a benign thyroid nodule (not recorded which). Some clones in this sample may be carry-over from other donors' samples. CDR3 nucleotides: TGTGCCAGCAGGGAAGGATACAATGAGCAGTTCTTC. Protein product: CASREGYNEQFF.